This TCR beta chain was identified during a study of CD8+ T cells in alopecia areata. Overall study findings and caveats: TCR sharing was clearer in mice than between patients, perhaps partly owing to patient HLA diversity. An increase in clonality over normal scalp was evident in lesional scalp, especially alopecia totalis/universalis.

Extracted from the samples, RNA was reverse transcribed into cDNA to serve as the sequencing template. Sequencing used immunoSEQ multiplex PCR; TCRdb keeps in-frame clones, though not all of them. In the table there are about 99,000 clones, 45% to 60% of which are singletons. Points on this clone: Its specificity is not known.

Germline values: CDR1 SQVTM, CDR2 ANQGSEA. V lost 4 bases, J lost 8 bases, and 20 bases lay in between. CDR3 length: 14 amino acids. The specimen sequenced was CD4+ T cells sorted from blood. The receptor comes from a human donor in good health. The V and J genes are TRBV29-1 and TRBJ2-5, with a tentative D call TRBD1 (5 bases). This CDR3 is CSVGGADTKRTQYF. CDR3 DNA: TGCAGCGTTGGGGGCGCGGACACCAAGAGAACCCAGTACTTC.